This TCR beta chain stems from a study of tumor-infiltrating lymphocytes in primary liver carcinoma. General study results and limits: Tumor region pairs outstripped tumor-adjacent and tumor-blood pairs in overlap.

The CDR3 length is 17 residues. Looked up from germline, CDR1 is SGHAT and CDR2 is FQNNGV. Without any cell sorting, roughly 20-30 mg of bulk tissue yielded co-extracted RNA and DNA. Primary liver carcinoma, confirmed by histopathology, was surgically resected. Five discrete regions of every tumor underwent sampling. A note on this clonotype: Its antigen remains unknown. Relative to the germline gene, one junction end is altered; a read error may explain this.

Constant-region priming of around 500 ng total RNA yielded TCR beta cDNA. Sequencing libraries for TCR beta derived from three nested multiplex PCR rounds that used slightly modified ARM-PCR. The two initial PCR rounds, about 9 cycles each, used TRBV1-TRBV30 forward and C-beta reverse primers. MiXCR was run by TCRdb on the multiplex PCR reads, yielding one entry per CDR3 protein. The data contain 95,000 to 100,000 distinct CDR3 sequences, approximately 70% of them singletons. V is TRBV11-2 and J is TRBJ2-3; D might be TRBD2 (5 bases). The sequenced sample was liver tumor tissue from sampling region 2. As for subset: tumor region T2, inferior pole. The clonotype comes from a woman aged 60-75 years with primary liver carcinoma and hepatitis B virus infection. This CDR3 reads CASSLAMGRRNTDRQYF. CDR3 nucleotide sequence: TGTGCCAGCAGCTTAGCAATGGGGAGAAGGAATACAGATAGGCAGTATTTT. The full variable domain, completed using reference TRBV11-2 and TRBJ2-3, is EAGVAQSPRYKIIEKRQSVAFWCNPISGHATLYWYQQILGQGPKLLIQFQNNGVVDDSQLPKDRFSAERLKGVDSTLKIQPAKLEDSAVYLCASSLAMGRRNTDRQYFGPGTRLTVL.